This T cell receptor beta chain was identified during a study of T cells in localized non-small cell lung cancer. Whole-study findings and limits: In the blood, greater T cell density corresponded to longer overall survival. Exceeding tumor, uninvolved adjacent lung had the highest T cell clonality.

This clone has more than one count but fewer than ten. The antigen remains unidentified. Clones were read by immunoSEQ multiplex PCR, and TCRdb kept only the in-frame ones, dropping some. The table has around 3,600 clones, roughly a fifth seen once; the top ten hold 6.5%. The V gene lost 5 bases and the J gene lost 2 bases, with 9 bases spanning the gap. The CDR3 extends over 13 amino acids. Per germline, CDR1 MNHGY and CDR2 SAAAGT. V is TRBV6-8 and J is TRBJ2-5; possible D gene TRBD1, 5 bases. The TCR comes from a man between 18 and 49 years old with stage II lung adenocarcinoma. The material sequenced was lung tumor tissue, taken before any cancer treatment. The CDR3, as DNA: TGTGCCAGCAGTCAACAGGAGCAAGAGACCCAGTACTTC. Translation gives CASSQQEQETQYF.